This TCR beta chain was observed in a study of shared clonotypes between healthy human individuals (dated by TCRdb to 2018 to 2020). For the wider study: A few men and a couple of women, aged 18 to 49 years, made up the cohort. Per donor, three plates each were used for CD4 naive and CD4 memory, two for CD8 naive, and one for CD8 memory. To estimate repertoire size and how much clonotype sharing occurs between individuals, the study deeply sequenced the blood TCR repertoires of 4 to 6 healthy adults. Libraries were prepared and TCR repertoires were sequenced by different laboratories using diverse techniques, in order to increase sequencing depth and limit assay-specific biases. Per donor, leukapheresis produced somewhere between about 0.85 and 9.5 billion PBMCs. General conclusions and limits of the study: Compared with non-shared clonotypes, clonotypes shared by all four sorted-subset donors had higher generation probabilities. Incomplete sequencing was indicated by rarefaction of sorted-subset datasets, despite the large sequencing depth. The small number of donors limited the genetic and exposure-history diversity represented. Pairwise subsampling led to the expectation that sequencing depth would affect the degree of clonotype sharing among donors. Naive subsets generally had larger estimated clonotype richness than memory subsets. Sampling was restricted to blood, and TCR repertoires in tissues likely differ from the TCR repertoires found in blood. Sharing across four donors was observed for approximately 5% of naive CD4, 3.5% of naive CD8, over 2% of memory CD4, and around 0.4% of memory CD8 clonotypes.

The CDR3 has 14 amino acids, counting the end cysteine and phenylalanine. The entry retains the CDR3 DNA only, 42 bases that are in frame from base 1. V is pared back by 0 bases and J by 1 base, with 7 bases lying between the germline termini. The germline V gene encodes CDR1 SGHNT and CDR2 YYREEE (reference sequence). The donors were healthy, HIV-negative adults who had no recently reported acute infections or vaccinations. Every donor was a Caucasian adult living in Nashville, Tennessee, USA. CD4+ T cells were enriched by magnetic negative selection, after which naive cells were positively selected on CD45RA and the negative fraction was taken as the memory subset. Blood was collected by leukapheresis, and PBMCs were isolated by Ficoll-Histopaque density gradient centrifugation and then cryopreserved in liquid nitrogen vapor phase. Analytical flow cytometry was used to check the purity and quantity of every magnetically sorted T cell population. Genomic DNA was isolated from every sorted fraction and measured by UV absorbance on a Nanodrop 2000c.

On this clone itself: It lacks a known antigen. No qualities accompany the bases; no much larger clone lies one base away.

Using the deep immunoSEQ assay, multiplex PCR amplified TCR CDR3 regions from genomic DNA. For each cell subset, the extracted genomic DNA was distributed evenly across all wells of several immunoSEQ 96-well plates, and each plate served as one replicate. Each replicate PCR for sorted subsets received roughly 200 ng genomic DNA, equal to 30,000 or so T cell genomes. Purified libraries were quantified with a Qubit 3.0 fluorometer, sized on a Bioanalyzer 2100, and re-quantified with the KAPA Library Quantification kit. Every immunoSEQ 96-well plate was sequenced on a separate single-read 150-cycle Illumina NextSeq 550 flow cell. On the authors' methods: Because the immunoSEQ output included only junctional sequences and no quality scores, the filtering could not be the same as the filtering used for full-length reads. Sequences were annotated with PyIR, a Python wrapper for IgBLAST v1.9, using IMGT germline references to assign V/J genes and CDR3. Reads were removed for weak V/J assignments (E-value above 1e-6), missing CDR3, stop codons, out-of-frame junctions, or ambiguous translated residues. A V3J clonotype was defined by an identical inferred V gene, J gene, and CDR3 amino acid sequence. Percentage overlap between repertoires was calculated by dividing the number of shared unique clonotypes by the size of the smaller repertoire. Repertoire richness was assessed with RTK rarefaction, the Chao1 estimator, and Recon v2.1 estimates of unobserved clonotypes. Generation probabilities for all TCRbeta clonotypes obtained by the gDNA method from a few donors were computed using OLGA. This immuneACCESS table, as held by TCRdb, lists in-frame sequences with V and J called but not all clones. Of the missing ones, under half trace to an unresolved V gene in checked studies; the others have no known cause. The V and J calls and the clone size are those of that table, but D and trimming were determined from the DNA. This sample is represented by approximately 180,000 clones; approximately 92% of them were singletons. The top ten constitute around 0.067% of the sample.

The sequenced sample was naive CD4+ T cells sorted from blood. Reading the label with the study, this specimen's cell subset or site is: CD45RA+ positively selected. The receptor chain draws on TRBV5-4 and TRBJ1-2, with the D gene call left open. The receptor was derived from a woman aged 25-40 years in good health. This receptor has the CDR3 CASSLDGVNYGYTF. The base sequence is TGTGCCAGCAGCTTGGATGGGGTTAACTATGGCTACACCTTC.